This is a list of T cell receptor beta chains from one sample in a study of blood T cell repertoires in COVID-19. The table came from immunoSEQ multiplex PCR; TCRdb's copy has only in-frame clones and leaves some out. The data contain some 350,000 clones, roughly 90% of them seen just once; the ten biggest clones take up roughly 6.6%. The sequenced sample consisted of peripheral blood. The source is a woman aged 65 to 85 with COVID-19, enrolled during active disease. CDR3s include the opening cysteine and the closing phenylalanine or tryptophan. D genes are given only for firm matches. Rows may omit the clone size; those that give it use once, few, many or a size class.

cdr3_length clone_size d_call j_call v_call cdr3_aa cdr3_nt
16 once . TRBJ2-3 TRBV5-1 CASSQDGGPLTDTQYF TGCGCCAGCAGCCAAGATGGAGGGCCCCTCACAGATACGCAGTATTTT
16 . TRBD2 TRBJ2-5 TRBV5-4 CASSFSTSGDQETQYF TGTGCCAGCAGCTTCTCCACTAGCGGGGACCAAGAGACCCAGTACTTC
16 . TRBD1 TRBJ1-1 TRBV2 CASSDVREGAGTEAFF TGTGCCAGCAGTGATGTCAGAGAGGGGGCAGGAACTGAAGCTTTCTTT
15 . TRBD2 TRBJ2-5 TRBV7-3 CASSLSLAGLETQYF TGTGCCAGCAGCTTGTCTCTAGCGGGGCTGGAGACCCAGTACTTC
16 . . TRBJ1-3 TRBV6-1 CASSEGSTTSGNTIYF TGTGCCAGCAGTGAAGGATCGACAACCTCTGGAAACACCATATATTTT
13 few . TRBJ1-1 TRBV12-3/TRBV12-4 CASRYTLNTEAFF TGTGCCAGCAGGTACACACTGAACACTGAAGCTTTCTTT
14 . . TRBJ1-2 TRBV6-2/TRBV6-3 CASSYYSIVYGYTF TGTGCCAGCAGTTACTACAGTATCGTATATGGCTACACCTTC
14 . TRBD1 TRBJ1-3 TRBV3-1/TRBV3-2 CASSPQGSGNTIYF TGTGCCAGCAGCCCACAGGGGTCTGGAAACACCATATATTTT
15 . TRBD2 TRBJ2-1 TRBV5-1 CASSLDLAGVNEQFF TGCGCCAGCAGCTTGGACCTAGCGGGGGTCAATGAGCAGTTCTTC
14 . . TRBJ1-1 TRBV10-3 CAISELGDSTEAFF TGTGCCATCAGTGAGTTAGGGGATAGCACTGAAGCTTTCTTT
14 . . TRBJ2-3 TRBV15 CATRDWTSTDTQYF TGTGCCACGCGGGACTGGACTAGCACAGATACGCAGTATTTT
14 . . TRBJ2-7 TRBV19 CASSPRLVNYEQYF TGTGCCAGTAGCCCACGACTAGTAAACTACGAGCAGTACTTC
18 . . TRBJ1-2 TRBV6-1 CASSVRHIDYQGFYGYTF TGTGCCAGCAGTGTCCGACACATCGATTACCAGGGTTTCTATGGCTACACCTTC
16 . TRBD2 TRBJ2-6 TRBV6-2/TRBV6-3 CASSYWGGAGANVLTF TGTGCCAGCAGTTACTGGGGGGGAGCCGGGGCCAACGTCCTGACTTTC
18 . TRBD1 TRBJ2-1 TRBV13 CASSPPDRGKSSYNEQFF TGTGCCAGCAGCCCCCCTGACAGGGGAAAATCCTCCTACAATGAGCAGTTCTTC
16 . TRBD2 TRBJ2-5 TRBV4-2 CASSQVDGGLQETQYF TGTGCCAGCAGCCAAGTTGACGGGGGGTTACAAGAGACCCAGTACTTC
15 . . TRBJ1-3 TRBV4-1 CASSYPGKTGNTIYF TGCGCCAGCAGCTACCCAGGGAAGACTGGAAACACCATATATTTT
15 once TRBD2 TRBJ2-5 TRBV5-1 CASSFSGGALETQYF TGCGCCAGCAGCTTTAGCGGGGGGGCCCTAGAGACCCAGTACTTC
13 . TRBD1 TRBJ1-1 TRBV13 CASSLADRAVAFF TGTGCCAGCAGCTTGGCCGACAGGGCAGTAGCTTTCTTT
15 . . TRBJ2-4 TRBV5-1 CASSPPRDDKNIQYF TGCGCCAGCAGCCCCCCGAGGGATGACAAAAACATTCAGTACTTC
14 few . TRBJ1-5 TRBV28 CASSFAGTNQPQHF TGTGCCAGCAGTTTTGCGGGGACGAATCAGCCCCAGCATTTT
17 . TRBD1 TRBJ1-2 TRBV5-6 CASSPTGALFSLYGYTF TGTGCCAGCAGCCCAACAGGGGCGCTCTTTTCCCTCTATGGCTACACCTTC
16 . TRBD1 TRBJ1-2 TRBV5-4 CASSAAGGQGHYGYTF TGTGCCAGCAGCGCTGCGGGGGGACAGGGACACTATGGCTACACCTTC
15 . TRBD2 TRBJ2-5 TRBV5-1 CASSLVAGAQETQYF TGCGCCAGCAGCTTGGTAGCGGGGGCCCAAGAGACCCAGTACTTC
14 . TRBD1 TRBJ2-3 TRBV29-1 CSVTGTGGADTQYF TGCAGCGTTACCGGGACAGGGGGCGCAGATACGCAGTATTTT
18 . TRBD2 TRBJ2-1 TRBV5-1 CASSLQASGGPFGYEQFF TGCGCCAGCAGCTTGCAGGCTAGCGGGGGCCCATTCGGGTATGAGCAGTTCTTC
19 . . TRBJ2-1 TRBV23-1 CASRHPGGVTGTGYNEQFF TGCGCCAGCCGTCACCCGGGGGGGGTAACCGGGACAGGGTACAATGAGCAGTTCTTC
15 . . TRBJ1-4 TRBV28 CASSLRQDHNEKLFF TGTGCCAGCAGTTTGAGACAGGACCATAATGAAAAACTGTTTTTT
10 few . TRBJ1-1 TRBV7-9 CASSAGEAFF TGTGCCAGCAGTGCAGGAGAAGCTTTCTTT
14 few . TRBJ1-5 TRBV30 CAWSDPRGIQPQHF TGTGCCTGGAGTGACCCCAGGGGAATTCAGCCCCAGCATTTT
14 . TRBD1 TRBJ1-1 TRBV6-5 CASSYSIPGGKAFF TGTGCCAGCAGTTACTCGATCCCAGGGGGCAAAGCTTTCTTT
13 . . TRBJ2-7 TRBV6-5 CATSGVSSYEQYF TGTGCCACCTCCGGAGTAAGCTCCTACGAGCAGTACTTC
13 . . TRBJ2-7 TRBV21-1 CASSKWDRGEQYF TGTGCCAGCAGCAAATGGGACAGGGGCGAGCAGTACTTC
15 . TRBD1 TRBJ1-1 TRBV7-2 CASSSLSGQDSEAFF TGTGCCAGCAGCTCTCTCAGCGGACAGGACTCTGAAGCTTTCTTT
14 . . TRBJ2-2 TRBV19 CASSPRAAAGELFF TGTGCCAGTAGTCCCCGTGCGGCGGCCGGGGAGCTGTTTTTT
16 . . TRBJ1-3 TRBV7-6 CASSLVGIPSGNTIYF TGTGCCAGCAGCTTAGTGGGCATTCCATCTGGAAACACCATATATTTT
12 . . TRBJ2-1 TRBV6-2/TRBV6-3 CASSFRENEQFF TGTGCCAGCAGTTTCCGCGAGAATGAGCAGTTCTTC
13 . . TRBJ1-4 TRBV5-4 CASTLQPGEKLFF TGTGCCAGCACCCTCCAACCAGGTGAAAAACTGTTTTTT
12 . . TRBJ2-3 TRBV2 CASSEREDTQYF TGTGCCAGCAGTGAACGGGAGGATACGCAGTATTTT
16 . . TRBJ1-1 TRBV3-1/TRBV3-2 CASSQVPGLLNTEAFF TGTGCCAGCAGCCAAGTCCCGGGACTCCTGAACACTGAAGCTTTCTTT
16 few TRBD1 TRBJ2-1 TRBV7-2 CASSSPGVQGDNEQFF TGTGCCAGCAGCTCCCCCGGGGTACAGGGGGACAATGAGCAGTTCTTC